This T cell receptor (beta chain) was identified in a study of beta chain features in type 1 diabetes (dated by TCRdb to about 2018). About the full investigation: Mean age, gender distribution, total cell number and subset yield did not differ between patients and healthy donors. Regulatory and stem cell-like memory subsets were obtained from only 8 patients and roughly 8 healthy donors, while naive and central memory subsets were obtained from all 28 donors. A total of about 99,000,000 sorted cells were examined across all samples, and RNA yield correlated strongly with the number of cells per subset. The study compared the TCRB repertoires of sorted circulating CD4+ T cell subsets in recently diagnosed type 1 diabetes patients with those in matched healthy donors. Overall results and qualifications from the work: Patients with type 1 diabetes made fewer insertions and deleted more nucleotides at VDJ recombination sites, implying thymic rearrangement abnormalities. PCR might favor shorter templates, but patient and control samples were amplified and corrected together, so any skew would affect both groups equally. A moderate but significant shortening of TCRB CDR3 length was observed in type 1 diabetes patients in all four CD4+ subsets. Naive, central memory and regulatory TCRB repertoires appeared to be more alike among patients than among healthy donors. Sequencing cDNA rather than genomic DNA could over-represent highly expressing activated cells, although activation and CD3 levels did not differ between groups. Because the HLA sub-analyses included only small numbers of individuals, any influence of HLA type on TCRB rearrangement was left unresolved.

As concerns this clone: Its target antigen remains unknown. Qualities for individual bases were not recorded, and no much larger clone is one base off.

The CDR3 runs 14 residues from the cysteine to the phenylalanine. CDR3 DNA is the only sequence kept; it has 42 bases, read in frame from the first base. V and J are trimmed by 5 bases and 7 bases, and the gene matches miss 6 bases of the junction. Sequences LNHNV (CDR1) and YYDKDF (CDR2) are obtained from the germline V gene (reference sequence). All of the isolated RNA was reverse transcribed with the High Capacity cDNA Reverse Transcription Kit, so expressed TCRB transcripts were sequenced. Deep immunoSEQ sequencing was applied to naive, central memory and regulatory T cell samples, giving an average of around 4 million total reads per sample. Sorted cells were lysed in RLT buffer, and RNA was extracted using DNase-treated RNeasy Micro or Mini kits according to cell number. Each cell subset was processed on its own to prevent cross-contamination, while patient and healthy donor samples were processed together. Using the immunoSEQ multiplex PCR, TCRB sequences were amplified from cDNA into 87-bp fragments spanning the CDR3 region. The amplicons were sequenced using the Illumina HiSeq platform. Turning to the authors' computational methods: Synthetic template baselines were used to correct PCR bias computationally, reads within Hamming distance 2 were collapsed together, and singletons that could not be merged were discarded. Reads were aligned to IMGT to assign V, D and J genes, CDR3 length, and insertions or deletions at six rearrangement sites. Within each subset, clonotype counts were normalized to sorted cell number, and only after that were true diversity and Gini coefficients computed with the tcR R package. Repertoire sharing was quantified using the overlap coefficient calculated on TCRB nucleotide sequences. TCRdb took over this immuneACCESS table, retaining in-frame rearrangements with V and J assigned. Such tables are incomplete; in checked studies, under half of the missing clones stem from an unresolved V gene, and the remainder is unexplained. The V and J calls and clone size are taken from that table; D and trimming were inferred from the DNA. For this sample the table gives roughly 150,000 clones, of which roughly 10% were detected only once. The ten top clones hold roughly 0.7% of the sample.

From each donor, a single peripheral blood sample of roughly 0.11 L on average was drawn into heparinised tubes. A BD FACSAria II was used to sort naive, central memory, regulatory and stem cell-like memory CD4+ T cells with a panel that included CD45RO, CCR7, CD25, CD127, CD95 and CD27. Every sorted population had a purity above 95%. PBMCs were separated immediately by Lymphoprep density gradient centrifugation and were stained directly, without being cultured. To minimize batch effects, samples were stained and sorted in pairs, one healthy donor with one patient per experiment. The rearranged segments are TRBV15 and TRBJ2-3; TRBD2 agrees with 10 junctional bases. This clonotype was obtained from a woman under 40 with type 1 diabetes. What was sequenced was central memory CD4+ T cells from blood. The DNA sequence is as follows: TGTGCCACCAGCGGTACTAGCGGGACCTATACGCAGTATTTT. Translation gives CATSGTSGTYTQYF.